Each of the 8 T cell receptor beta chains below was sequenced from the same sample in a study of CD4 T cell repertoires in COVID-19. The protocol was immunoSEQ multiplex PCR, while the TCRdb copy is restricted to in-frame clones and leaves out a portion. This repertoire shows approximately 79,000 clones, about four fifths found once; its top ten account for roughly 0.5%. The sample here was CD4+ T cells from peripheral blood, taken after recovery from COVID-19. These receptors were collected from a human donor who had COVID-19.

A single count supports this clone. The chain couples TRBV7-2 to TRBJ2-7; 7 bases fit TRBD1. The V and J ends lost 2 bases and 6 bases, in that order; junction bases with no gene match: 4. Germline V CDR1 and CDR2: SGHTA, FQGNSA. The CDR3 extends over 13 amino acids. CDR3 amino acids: CASSLYDRAEQYF. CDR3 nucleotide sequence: TGTGCCAGCAGCTTATATGACAGGGCCGAGCAGTACTTC.

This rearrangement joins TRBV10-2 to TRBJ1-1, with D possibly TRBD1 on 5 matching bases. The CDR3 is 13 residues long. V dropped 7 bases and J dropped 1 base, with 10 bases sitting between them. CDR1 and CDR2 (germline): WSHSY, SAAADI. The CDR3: CASTIGGNTEAFF. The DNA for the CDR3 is TGCGCCAGCACCATTGGGGGGAACACTGAAGCTTTCTTT.

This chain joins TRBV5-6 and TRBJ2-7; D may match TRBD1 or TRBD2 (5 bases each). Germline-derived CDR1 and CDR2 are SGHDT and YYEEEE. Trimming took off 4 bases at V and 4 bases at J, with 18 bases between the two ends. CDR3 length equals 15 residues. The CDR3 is CASSRGPRQEYEQYF. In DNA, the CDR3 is TGTGCCAGCAGCCGGGGCCCAAGACAAGAATACGAGCAGTACTTC.

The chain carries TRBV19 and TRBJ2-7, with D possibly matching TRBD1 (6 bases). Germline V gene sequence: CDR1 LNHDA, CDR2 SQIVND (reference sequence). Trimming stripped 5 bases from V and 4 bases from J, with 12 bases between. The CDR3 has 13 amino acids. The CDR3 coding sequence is TGTGCCAGTAGTGTCATACAGGGTTACGAGCAGTACTTC. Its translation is CASSVIQGYEQYF.

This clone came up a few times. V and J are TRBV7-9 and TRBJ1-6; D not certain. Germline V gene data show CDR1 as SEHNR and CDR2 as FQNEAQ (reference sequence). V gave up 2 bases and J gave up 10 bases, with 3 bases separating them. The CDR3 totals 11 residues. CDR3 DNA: TGTGCCAGCAGCTTAAGCTCACCCCTCCACTTT. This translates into CASSLSSPLHF.

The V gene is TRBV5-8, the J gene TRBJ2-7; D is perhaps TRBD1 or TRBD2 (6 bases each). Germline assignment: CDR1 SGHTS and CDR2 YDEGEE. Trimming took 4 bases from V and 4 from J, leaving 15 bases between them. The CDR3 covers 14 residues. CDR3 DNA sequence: TGTGCCAGCAGCGTCGGGGGCCCCGTGTACGAGCAGTACTTC. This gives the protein CASSVGGPVYEQYF. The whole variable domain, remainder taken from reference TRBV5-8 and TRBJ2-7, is EAGVTQSPTHLIKTRGQQATLRCSPISGHTSVYWYQQALGLGLQFLLWYDEGEERNRGNFPPRFSGRQFPNYSSELNVNALELEDSALYLCASSVGGPVYEQYFGPGTRLTVT.

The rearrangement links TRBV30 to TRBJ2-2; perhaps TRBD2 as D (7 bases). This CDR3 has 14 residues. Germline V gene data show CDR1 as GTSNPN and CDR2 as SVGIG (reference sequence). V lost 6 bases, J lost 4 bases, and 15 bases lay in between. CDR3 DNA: TGTGCCTGCTTAGGGGGGGCGAGCACCGGGGAGCTGTTTTTT. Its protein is CACLGGASTGELFF.

CDR3 bases: TGTGCCAGCCGGAGTGATTCTACCTACGAGCAGTACTTC. It specifies CASRSDSTYEQYF. V usage is TRBV9 and J usage is TRBJ2-7; D ambiguous. With 7 bases removed from V and 2 bases from J, the gap between germline ends came to 13 bases. Germline V gives CDR1 SGDLS, CDR2 YYNGEE. There are 13 residues in the CDR3. The full variable domain, completed using reference TRBV9 and TRBJ2-7, is DSGVTQTPKHLITATGQRVTLRCSPRSGDLSVYWYQQSLDQGLQFLIQYYNGEERAKGNILERFSAQQFPDLHSELNLSSLELGDSALYFCASRSDSTYEQYFGPGTRLTVT.